A single sample is the source of the 15 T cell receptor beta chains below, sequenced in a study of T-cell reconstitution after alpha-beta-depleted transplantation in children. A TCRbeta library incorporating unique molecular identifiers was prepared. Each CDR3 protein gets one entry after TCRdb re-called the PCR reads with MiXCR. The data show more than 400,000 distinct CDR3 sequences, roughly two fifths seen once. Sequences were derived from PBMCs, sampled before TCRalphabeta/CD19-depleted stem cell transplant. These TCRs come from a girl aged 2-10 years with aplastic anemia, due to receive a stem cell transplant.

This clonotype showed up just a few times. The chain uses TRBV28 and TRBJ1-1; D perhaps matches TRBD1 (5 bases). Germline lookup yields CDR1 MDHEN and CDR2 SYDVKM. V shed 3 bases and J shed 6 bases, with 5 bases lying between them. The CDR3 covers 11 residues. CDR3 in DNA: TGTGCCAGCAGTTTCAGGGCTGAAGCTTTCTTT. The encoded protein is CASSFRAEAFF.

J is TRBJ2-3 and V is TRBV6-5, with 9 bases fitting TRBD1. CDR3 length: 15 amino acids. Per the germline V gene, CDR1 is MNHEY and CDR2 is SVGAGI. The J segment lost 4 bases and the V segment lost 4 bases, leaving 6 bases of the junction unmatched. CDR3 protein: CASSWGQGAADTQYF. CDR3 coding DNA: TGTGCCAGCAGTTGGGGACAGGGTGCGGCAGATACGCAGTATTTT.

In its sample, this clonotype was seen a few times. This rearrangement joins TRBV10-2 to TRBJ1-3; D gene uncertain. The CDR3 loop spans 15 amino acids. Germline CDR1 WSHSY, CDR2 SAAADI. Trimming removed 6 bases at V and 3 bases at J, with 15 bases between. The CDR3, as DNA: TGCGCCAGCAGCATCTCCGGGGTTAGTGGAAACACCATATATTTT. This sequence encodes CASSISGVSGNTIYF.

This clonotype has a single count. The chain is built from TRBV29-1 and TRBJ2-1; either TRBD1 or TRBD2 may supply D (6 bases each). Germline CDR1 is SQVTM and CDR2 is ANQGSEA. The CDR3 sequence is 16 residues long. Trimming took 7 bases from V and 0 from J, leaving 19 bases between them. CDR3 amino acids: CSGNAIGGNSYNEQFF. As DNA, the CDR3 is TGCAGCGGTAATGCAATAGGGGGGAACTCCTACAATGAGCAGTTCTTC.

This clonotype was counted ten times or more. The chain couples TRBV20-1 to TRBJ1-2, with TRBD1 identical over 8 bases. Germline lookup yields CDR1 DFQATT and CDR2 SNEGSKA (reference sequence). V gave up 3 bases and J gave up 7 bases; unmatched junction bases: 7. The CDR3 sequence is 13 residues long. The CDR3 nucleotides are TGCAGTGCTAGTGATGCCAGGGGGCCTGGCTACACCTTC. Translating gives CSASDARGPGYTF.

This clonotype has a handful of counts. The CDR3 here is CASSLAFITGELFF. CDR3 nucleotide sequence: TGCGCCAGCAGCTTGGCGTTTATCACCGGGGAGCTGTTTTTT. The chain carries TRBV5-1 and TRBJ2-2; D is unresolved. Per germline, CDR1 SGHRS and CDR2 YFSETQ. The CDR3 extends over 14 amino acids. Trimming shortened V by 0 bases and J by 4 bases, and 7 bases separated the two germline ends.

The rearrangement joins TRBV20-1 to TRBJ2-3; D is unclear. CDR3 size: 14 residues. V lost 3 bases and J lost 0, with 10 bases in between. The germline CDR1 and CDR2 sequences are DFQATT and SNEGSKA (reference sequence). The CDR3 coding sequence is TGCAGTGCTAGTTGGGCAGCCAGCACAGATACGCAGTATTTT. Translated, it gives CSASWAASTDTQYF.

This chain joins TRBV6-5 and TRBJ1-1, with D maybe TRBD1 (6 bases). Looked up from germline, CDR1 is MNHEY and CDR2 is SVGAGI. The CDR3 contains 15 residues. The germline V and J ends were trimmed by 4 bases and 6 bases, with 18 bases remaining between them. CDR3 residues: CASSSQQGWGAEAFF. CDR3 sequence (DNA): TGTGCCAGCAGTTCTCAACAGGGATGGGGGGCTGAAGCTTTCTTT.

At least ten counts were recorded for this clonotype. The chain joins TRBV6-5 to TRBJ2-5; weak D call: TRBD2 (5 bases). This CDR3 is built from 15 residues. The germline CDR1 and CDR2 sequences are MNHEY and SVGAGI. V lost 2 bases and J lost 5, with 15 bases in between. CDR3 nucleotides: TGTGCCAGCAGTTACATCCCGGATGGGGAGGAGACCCAGTACTTC. Its translation: CASSYIPDGEETQYF.

The chain joins TRBV29-1 to TRBJ2-7; perhaps TRBD2 as D (6 bases). The V and J ends lost 3 bases and 2 bases respectively, with 11 bases between them. The length of the CDR3 is 13 residues. Germline lookup yields CDR1 SQVTM and CDR2 ANQGSEA. As DNA, the CDR3 is TGCAGCGTTGAGTTGGGGGGTCCCTACGAGCAGTACTTC. Protein sequence: CSVELGGPYEQYF.

The chain couples TRBV5-1 to TRBJ2-5, with unresolved D. V was trimmed by 3 bases and J by 5 bases, leaving 11 bases between them. This CDR3 contains 13 residues. CDR1 SGHRS and CDR2 YFSETQ come from the germline V gene. In DNA, the CDR3 is TGCGCCAGCAGCTCCCTGGTAGGGGAGACCCAGTACTTC. Its translation: CASSSLVGETQYF.

The chain combines TRBV27 with TRBJ2-7; 9 bases fit TRBD1. The CDR3 is 16 amino acids. The germline V gene encodes CDR1 MNHEY and CDR2 SMNVEV (reference sequence). The V and J ends lost 0 bases and 6 bases, in that order; junction bases with no gene match: 9. The CDR3 sequence is CASSLSPGQGWSEQYF. The CDR3 nucleotides read TGTGCCAGCAGTTTATCCCCGGGACAGGGATGGTCCGAGCAGTACTTC.

The V and J genes are TRBV6-1 and TRBJ1-6, with 8 positions matching TRBD1. Germline values: CDR1 MNHNS, CDR2 SASEGT. V lost 11 bases and J lost 7; bases outside the gene matches: 4. The CDR3 spans 12 residues. The CDR3, as DNA: TGTGCCGGGACAGGCGGGAATTCACCCCTCCACTTT. Translating it yields CAGTGGNSPLHF.

V is TRBV20-1 and J is TRBJ2-3, with TRBD1 matching 8 bases. Germline trimming cut 1 base from V and 7 bases from J; bases unmatched to any gene: 13. CDR3 length equals 16 residues. Per the germline V gene, CDR1 is DFQATT and CDR2 is SNEGSKA (reference sequence). CDR3 amino acids: CSARAAGGSGLNTQYF. In nucleotides, the CDR3 is TGCAGTGCTAGAGCGGCAGGGGGCTCGGGATTGAATACGCAGTATTTT.

This clonotype appeared many times. The chain joins TRBV12-3 or TRBV12-4 to TRBJ2-3; D gene unclear. V dropped 0 bases and J dropped 4 bases, with 8 bases sitting between them. The length of the CDR3 is 14 residues. The CDR3 DNA is TGTGCCAGCAGTTTAGCGCATGTACCAGATACGCAGTATTTT. It translates to CASSLAHVPDTQYF.